The 32 T cell receptor beta chains presented below share a single source sample, sequenced in a study of OX40 agonist ivuxolimab in advanced cancers. Clones were read by immunoSEQ multiplex PCR, and TCRdb kept only the in-frame ones, dropping some. The data hold 60,000 to 80,000 clones, with 80% to 90% observed a single time. The sequences come from CD4+ or CD8+ T cells sorted from blood, collected in a trial of the OX40 agonist ivuxolimab. The receptors were sampled from an adult with an advanced solid tumor such as melanoma, head and neck, liver or kidney cancer.

V and J are TRBV7-9 and TRBJ1-2; D is undetermined. Germline V gives CDR1 SEHNR, CDR2 FQNEAQ (reference sequence). The CDR3 spans 13 residues. The V end lost 3 bases, the J end lost 1 base, and 6 bases lay between the germline ends. Here the CDR3 DNA reads TGTGCCAGCAGCTTCCCTCTTAACTATGGCTACACCTTC. Translation: CASSFPLNYGYTF.

V usage is TRBV14 and J usage is TRBJ2-1; 7 bases are a match to TRBD2. The CDR3 runs to 17 residues. Per the germline V gene, CDR1 is SGHDN and CDR2 is FVKESK. Losses at the gene ends were 0 bases for V and 3 bases for J; bases not matched to a gene: 8. CDR3: CASSQERLAGYYNEQFF. CDR3 in DNA: TGTGCCAGCAGCCAAGAGCGACTAGCCGGCTACTACAATGAGCAGTTCTTC.

This chain uses TRBV5-6 with TRBJ1-4, with D unresolved. V lost 4 bases, J lost 5 bases, and 9 bases lay in between. From germline, CDR1 is SGHDT and CDR2 YYEEEE. CDR3 length: 13 residues. CDR3 nucleotide sequence: TGTGCCAGCAGCGTGGTGGGCAATGAAAAACTGTTTTTT. It encodes CASSVVGNEKLFF.

V gene TRBV6-5 combines with J gene TRBJ1-3; D is possibly TRBD1 (5 bases). Germline V lookup: CDR1 MNHEY, CDR2 SVGAGI. This CDR3 has 15 amino acids. Trimming took off 2 bases at V and 4 bases at J, with 12 bases between the two ends. The CDR3 DNA reads as TGTGCCAGCAGTTACAAGGCCAGGGAGGGAAACACCATATATTTT. Protein product: CASSYKAREGNTIYF.

The rearrangement joins TRBV10-2 to TRBJ1-5; no clear D. This CDR3 comprises 13 residues. In germline, CDR1 is WSHSY, CDR2 SAAADI. V was clipped by 6 bases and J by 6 bases, with 12 bases between them. The CDR3 region is CASSLSYGQPQHF. DNA of the CDR3: TGCGCCAGCAGCCTCTCGTACGGTCAGCCCCAGCATTTT.

The V gene is TRBV5-1, the J gene TRBJ2-5; 10 bases map to TRBD2. CDR3 length: 17 amino acids. Germline assignment: CDR1 SGHRS and CDR2 YFSETQ. Unmatched junction bases numbered 10, after V lost 1 base and J lost 4 bases. Here the CDR3 reads CASSLNPSGSSGETQYF. The CDR3 bases are TGCGCCAGCAGCTTGAATCCTAGCGGGAGTTCGGGAGAGACCCAGTACTTC.

The rearrangement uses TRBV4-2 and TRBJ2-7; 9 bases line up with TRBD2. This CDR3 contains 15 residues. The V gene's germline CDR1 is LGHNA and CDR2 YNFKEQ. V shed 5 bases, J shed 3 bases, and the junction held 8 bases outside the gene matches. CDR3 sequence reads: CASSNIAGDDYEQYF. The CDR3 bases are TGTGCCAGCAGCAACATAGCGGGAGACGACTACGAGCAGTACTTC.

The V and J genes are TRBV18 and TRBJ2-5; the D is unclear. V was trimmed by 3 bases and J by 5 bases, leaving 13 bases between them. The V gene's germline CDR1 is KGHSH and CDR2 LQKENI. The CDR3 is made up of 14 amino acids. In DNA form, the CDR3 reads TGTGCCAGCTCACCCATAGTTGAGCAGGAGACCCAGTACTTC. Translated, it gives CASSPIVEQETQYF.

The chain uses TRBV19 and TRBJ2-6, with D tentatively TRBD2 (5 bases). The germline gives CDR1 LNHDA, CDR2 SQIVND (reference sequence). V lost 5 bases and J 6 bases, leaving 11 bases between the germline ends. The CDR3 sequence is 14 residues long. This CDR3 is CASSARREANVLTF. CDR3 bases: TGTGCCAGTAGTGCGCGACGGGAGGCCAACGTCCTGACTTTC.

This chain connects TRBV18 to TRBJ2-3, with 9 bases lining up with TRBD1. The germline V gene has CDR1 KGHSH and CDR2 LQKENI. The CDR3 contains 16 residues. Losses at the gene ends were 3 bases for V and 2 bases for J; bases not matched to a gene: 6. CDR3 nucleotides: TGTGCCAGCTCACCGGACCGGGACAGGGACACAGATACGCAGTATTTT. It yields the protein CASSPDRDRDTDTQYF.

The V call is TRBV15, the J call TRBJ1-5; D remains unclear. The CDR3 totals 14 residues. The ends were cut back, 0 bases at V and 6 bases at J, with 9 bases in the middle. Germline V gene data show CDR1 as LNHNV and CDR2 as YYDKDF (reference sequence). The CDR3 sequence: CATSRDPMAQPQHF. Here the CDR3 DNA reads TGTGCCACCAGCAGAGACCCTATGGCTCAGCCCCAGCATTTT. The variable domain in full, completed from reference TRBV15 and TRBJ1-5, reads DAMVIQNPRYQVTQFGKPVTLSCSQTLNHNVMYWYQQKSSQAPKLLFHYYDKDFNNEADTPDNFQSRRPNTSFCFLDIRSPGLGDTAMYLCATSRDPMAQPQHFGDGTRLSIL.

V gene TRBV2 combines with J gene TRBJ2-5; tentatively, D is TRBD2 (5 bases). CDR3 length: 14 amino acids. Germline values: CDR1 SNHLY, CDR2 FYNNEI. The V gene lost 8 bases and the J gene lost 2 bases, with 15 bases spanning the gap. CDR3 sequence reads: CASLREGGQETQYF. The CDR3, as DNA: TGTGCCAGCCTAAGAGAGGGCGGTCAAGAGACCCAGTACTTC.

This chain joins TRBV28 and TRBJ2-4; D possibly uses TRBD1 or TRBD2 (6 bases each). The germline gives CDR1 MDHEN, CDR2 SYDVKM. This CDR3 is 13 amino acids long. The germline V and J ends were trimmed by 7 bases and 5 bases, with 12 bases remaining between them. For the CDR3, the DNA is TGTGCCAGCAATACCGGGGGCCAAAACATTCAGTACTTC. Its protein is CASNTGGQNIQYF.

The chain joins TRBV10-3 to TRBJ1-3; D is unresolved. Trimming cost V 0 bases and J 1 base, with 1 base left between them. CDR1 and CDR2 from the germline V gene are ENHRY and SYGVKD. This CDR3 is built from 13 residues. Written as DNA, the CDR3 is TGTGCCATCAGTGAGTCTTCTGGAAACACCATATATTTT. Amino acid sequence: CAISESSGNTIYF.

The V gene is TRBV11-2, the J gene TRBJ1-1, with D possibly matching TRBD1 (5 bases). This CDR3 has 14 residues. Trimming removed 3 bases from V and 1 base from J, with 9 bases in between. The V gene's germline CDR1 is SGHAT and CDR2 FQNNGV. This CDR3 reads CASSFGAGNTEAFF. The CDR3 bases are TGTGCCAGCAGCTTTGGGGCTGGGAACACTGAAGCTTTCTTT. Filled out from reference TRBV11-2 and TRBJ1-1, the complete variable domain reads EAGVAQSPRYKIIEKRQSVAFWCNPISGHATLYWYQQILGQGPKLLIQFQNNGVVDDSQLPKDRFSAERLKGVDSTLKIQPAKLEDSAVYLCASSFGAGNTEAFFGQGTRLTVV.

This clone turned up a few times. The V gene is TRBV4-2, the J gene TRBJ2-7, with D perhaps TRBD1 (5 bases). Germline V gene data show CDR1 as LGHNA and CDR2 as YNFKEQ. Trimming removed 0 bases from V and 10 bases from J, with 13 bases in between. The CDR3 consists of 13 residues. The CDR3 coding sequence is TGTGCCAGCAGCCAAGATAGGGGCGGTCCTCAGTACTTC. Amino acid sequence: CASSQDRGGPQYF.

This rearrangement joins TRBV19 to TRBJ1-5; D gene uncertain. CDR3 size: 14 residues. V lost 0 bases to trimming and J lost 12 bases, with 15 bases between them. Germline assignment: CDR1 LNHDA and CDR2 SQIVND (reference sequence). CDR3 in DNA: TGTGCCAGTAGTATAGATCAAGGTGACGGCGGCCAGCATTTT. This codes for CASSIDQGDGGQHF.

The V and J genes are TRBV19 and TRBJ1-2; D perhaps matches TRBD1 (5 bases). Germline V CDR1 and CDR2: LNHDA, SQIVND (reference sequence). The CDR3 length is 15 residues. V lost 5 bases and J 5 bases, leaving 18 bases between the germline ends. In DNA, the CDR3 is TGTGCCAGTAGTCCCCGGACACTTACGACTTATGGCTACACCTTC. It is translated as CASSPRTLTTYGYTF.

The chain recombines TRBV7-9 with TRBJ2-1; no firm D call. The CDR3 runs to 14 residues. Trimming took 1 base from V and 9 from J, leaving 13 bases between them. Looked up from germline, CDR1 is SEHNR and CDR2 is FQNEAQ (reference sequence). The chain's CDR3 is CASSLGYSRVEQFF. In DNA, the CDR3 is TGTGCCAGCAGCTTAGGATACAGTCGGGTTGAGCAGTTCTTC.

This rearrangement joins TRBV4-1 to TRBJ2-1; TRBD2 aligns across 13 bases. The CDR3 consists of 19 residues. V shed 7 bases and J 0 bases; nucleotides not matched to a gene: 12. Germline V CDR1 and CDR2: MGHRA, YSYEKL. Here the CDR3 DNA reads TGCGCCAGCACGCCTGAAACAGGACTAGCGGGGGACTCCTACAATGAGCAGTTCTTC. This translates into CASTPETGLAGDSYNEQFF.

This rearrangement joins TRBV28 to TRBJ2-2, with 9 nucleotides matching TRBD2. Germline V lookup: CDR1 MDHEN, CDR2 SYDVKM. The junction had 4 bases not matched to a gene; V was cut back by 8 bases and J by 3 bases. The length of the CDR3 is 14 residues. The chain's CDR3 is CASWAGGDTGELFF. The CDR3 bases are TGTGCCAGCTGGGCGGGAGGGGACACCGGGGAGCTGTTTTTT.

The chain employs TRBV28 and TRBJ2-5; no clear D. The CDR3 has 13 amino acids. Germline CDR1 reads MDHEN; CDR2 reads SYDVKM. V lost 1 base and J 7 bases, leaving 10 bases between the germline ends. The CDR3: CASSLSRGGTQYF. The CDR3, as DNA: TGTGCCAGCAGTTTATCCAGAGGTGGGACCCAGTACTTC. Using reference TRBV28 and TRBJ2-5 for the parts outside the CDR3, the full variable domain is DVKVTQSSRYLVKRTGEKVFLECVQDMDHENMFWYRQDPGLGLRLIYFSYDVKMKEKGDIPEGYSVSREKKERFSLILESASTNQTSMYLCASSLSRGGTQYFGPGTRLLVL.

The chain links TRBV7-2 to TRBJ2-7, with 10 positions matching TRBD2. The V segment lost 5 bases and the J segment 3 bases; nucleotides outside the gene matches: 10. The CDR3 consists of 16 residues. From germline, CDR1 is SGHTA and CDR2 FQGNSA. CDR3 sequence: CASSRATGTSVYEQYF. Here the CDR3 DNA reads TGTGCCAGCAGCAGAGCCACCGGGACTAGCGTCTACGAGCAGTACTTC.

The chain carries TRBV5-1 and TRBJ2-4, with TRBD2 matching 10 bases. Per germline, CDR1 SGHRS and CDR2 YFSETQ. Unmatched junction bases numbered 10, after V lost 1 base and J lost 0 bases. The CDR3 loop spans 19 amino acids. The CDR3 nucleotides are TGCGCCAGCAGCTTGATCCTAGCGGGAGATTTGGGAGCCAAAAACATTCAGTACTTC. Translating gives CASSLILAGDLGAKNIQYF.

The rearrangement joins TRBV28 to TRBJ2-5; the D call may be TRBD1 or TRBD2 (5 bases each). The CDR3 is 14 residues long. V was pared by 10 bases and J by 5 bases, with 20 bases between. CDR1 and CDR2 (germline): MDHEN, SYDVKM. CDR3 coding DNA: TGTGCCACGAATACCGGGGCCCGAAAGGAGACCCAGTACTTC. Its translation is CATNTGARKETQYF.

This chain uses TRBV27 with TRBJ1-1, with TRBD1 matching 7 bases. Germline CDR1 MNHEY, CDR2 SMNVEV (reference sequence). The V segment lost 4 bases and the J segment 10 bases; nucleotides outside the gene matches: 9. The CDR3 has 13 amino acids. The CDR3 region has the DNA TGTGCCAGCAGTTCTATCGGACAGGCACTAGCTTTCTTT. Encoded protein: CASSSIGQALAFF.

The V gene is TRBV5-1, the J gene TRBJ2-7; 9 nucleotides match TRBD2. CDR3 length: 16 amino acids. V lost 4 bases and J lost 4; bases outside the gene matches: 12. Per germline, CDR1 SGHRS and CDR2 YFSETQ. The DNA of the CDR3 is TGCGCCAGCAGCCCTGAAGGGGCGGGAGGGGGGTACGAGCAGTACTTC. It translates to CASSPEGAGGGYEQYF.

The chain combines TRBV2 with TRBJ1-1; TRBD1 aligns across 8 bases. The CDR3 spans 13 residues. Looked up from germline, CDR1 is SNHLY and CDR2 is FYNNEI. The J segment lost 3 bases and the V segment lost 5 bases, leaving 2 bases of the junction unmatched. CDR3 region: CASSPDRDTEAFF. The DNA of the CDR3 is TGTGCCAGCAGTCCGGACAGGGACACTGAAGCTTTCTTT.

The chain couples TRBV7-2 to TRBJ1-2, with D perhaps matching TRBD1 (5 bases). This CDR3 region has 15 residues. The V gene lost 5 bases and the J gene lost 8 bases, with 21 bases spanning the gap. Germline V gives CDR1 SGHTA, CDR2 FQGNSA. CDR3 DNA sequence: TGTGCCAGCAGCATTCCGGGGTTAAGGGGAAGCGGCTACACCTTC. Its translation is CASSIPGLRGSGYTF.

In its sample, this clone was seen once. The V and J genes are TRBV7-2 and TRBJ2-3; D is unclear. CDR1 and CDR2 from the germline V gene are SGHTA and FQGNSA. This CDR3 has 13 residues. V lost 5 bases and J 4 bases, leaving 10 bases between the germline ends. This chain's CDR3 is CASSPQTADTQYF. CDR3 nucleotides: TGTGCCAGCAGCCCCCAAACCGCAGATACGCAGTATTTT.

This sequence joins TRBV28 and TRBJ1-5; D gene unclear. Trimming took off 9 bases at V and 7 bases at J, with 25 bases between the two ends. The CDR3 has 16 residues. In germline, CDR1 is MDHEN, CDR2 SYDVKM. CDR3 bases: TGTGCCAGTACTCCTGCGGGTGGTGGGGAACGCCAGCCCCAGCATTTT. This encodes CASTPAGGGERQPQHF.

A single count supports this clone. The chain combines TRBV5-1 with TRBJ2-3; 9 nucleotides align to TRBD2. The CDR3 has 17 residues. Trimming took 4 bases from V and 4 from J; bases not matched to a gene: 13. The germline V gene encodes CDR1 SGHRS and CDR2 YFSETQ. This CDR3 is CASSLAGSSGSSDTQYF. DNA for the CDR3: TGCGCCAGCAGCCTCGCCGGGAGTAGCGGGAGCTCAGATACGCAGTATTTT.